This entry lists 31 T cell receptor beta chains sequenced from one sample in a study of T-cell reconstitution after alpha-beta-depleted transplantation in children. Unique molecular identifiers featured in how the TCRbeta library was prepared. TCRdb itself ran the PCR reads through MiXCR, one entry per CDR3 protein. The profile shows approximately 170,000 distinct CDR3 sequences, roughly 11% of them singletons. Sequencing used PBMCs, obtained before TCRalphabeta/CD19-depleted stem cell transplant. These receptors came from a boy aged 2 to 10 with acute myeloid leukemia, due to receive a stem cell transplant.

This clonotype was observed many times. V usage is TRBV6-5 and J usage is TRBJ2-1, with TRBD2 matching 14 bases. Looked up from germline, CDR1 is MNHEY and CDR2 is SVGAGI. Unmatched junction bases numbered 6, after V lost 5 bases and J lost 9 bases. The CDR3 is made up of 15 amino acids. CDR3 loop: CASSPRLAGGGEQFF. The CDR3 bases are TGTGCCAGCAGTCCACGACTAGCGGGGGGGGGTGAGCAGTTCTTC.

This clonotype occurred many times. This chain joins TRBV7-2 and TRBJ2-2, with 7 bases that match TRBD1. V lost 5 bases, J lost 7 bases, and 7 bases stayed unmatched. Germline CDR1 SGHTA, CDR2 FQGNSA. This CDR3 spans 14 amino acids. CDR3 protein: CASSRLTGHGELFF. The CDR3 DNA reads TGTGCCAGCAGCCGCTTGACAGGGCACGGGGAGCTGTTTTTT.

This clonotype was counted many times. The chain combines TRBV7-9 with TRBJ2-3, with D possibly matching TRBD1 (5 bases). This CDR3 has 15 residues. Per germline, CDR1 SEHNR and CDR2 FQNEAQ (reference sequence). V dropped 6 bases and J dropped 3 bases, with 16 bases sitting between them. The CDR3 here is CASSPQGGATDTQYF. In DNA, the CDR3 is TGTGCCAGCAGTCCTCAGGGTGGGGCGACAGATACGCAGTATTTT.

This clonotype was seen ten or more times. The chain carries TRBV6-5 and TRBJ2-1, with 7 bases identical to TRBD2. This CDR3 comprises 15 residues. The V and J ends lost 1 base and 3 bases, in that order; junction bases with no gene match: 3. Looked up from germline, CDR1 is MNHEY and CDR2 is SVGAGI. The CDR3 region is CASSYWRELYNEQFF. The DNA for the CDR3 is TGTGCCAGCAGTTACTGGCGGGAGCTCTACAATGAGCAGTTCTTC.

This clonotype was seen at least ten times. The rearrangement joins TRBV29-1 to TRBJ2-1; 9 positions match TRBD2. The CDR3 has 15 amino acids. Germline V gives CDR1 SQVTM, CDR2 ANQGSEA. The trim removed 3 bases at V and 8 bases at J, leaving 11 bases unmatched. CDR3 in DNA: TGCAGCGTTGAGAGTCGCGGGAGGGCTAGGGATGAGCAGTTCTTC. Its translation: CSVESRGRARDEQFF.

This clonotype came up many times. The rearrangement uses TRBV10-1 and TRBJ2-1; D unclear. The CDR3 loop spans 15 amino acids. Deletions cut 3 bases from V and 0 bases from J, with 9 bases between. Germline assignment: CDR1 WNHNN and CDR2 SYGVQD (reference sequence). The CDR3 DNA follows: TGCGCCAGCAGTGACTACCCTAGCTCCTACAATGAGCAGTTCTTC. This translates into CASSDYPSSYNEQFF.

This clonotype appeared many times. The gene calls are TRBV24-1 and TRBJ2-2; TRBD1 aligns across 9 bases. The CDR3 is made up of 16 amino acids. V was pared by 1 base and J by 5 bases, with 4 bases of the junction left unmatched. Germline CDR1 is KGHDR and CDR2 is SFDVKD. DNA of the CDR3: TGTGCCACCAGTGATTTCCCGGGACAGGGAACCGGGGAGCTGTTTTTT. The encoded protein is CATSDFPGQGTGELFF.

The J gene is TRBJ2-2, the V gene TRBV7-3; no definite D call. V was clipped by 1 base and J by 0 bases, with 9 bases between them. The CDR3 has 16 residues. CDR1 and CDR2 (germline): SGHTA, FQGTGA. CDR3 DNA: TGTGCCAGCAGCTTAAGGTCAGCCGCGAACACCGGGGAGCTGTTTTTT. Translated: CASSLRSAANTGELFF.

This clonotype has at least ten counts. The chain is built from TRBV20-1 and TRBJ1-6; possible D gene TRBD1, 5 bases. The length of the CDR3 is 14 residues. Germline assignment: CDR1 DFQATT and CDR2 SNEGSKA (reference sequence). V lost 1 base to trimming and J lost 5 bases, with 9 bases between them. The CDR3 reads CSARVQGNNSPLHF. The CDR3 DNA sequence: TGCAGTGCTAGAGTCCAGGGAAATAATTCACCCCTCCACTTT.

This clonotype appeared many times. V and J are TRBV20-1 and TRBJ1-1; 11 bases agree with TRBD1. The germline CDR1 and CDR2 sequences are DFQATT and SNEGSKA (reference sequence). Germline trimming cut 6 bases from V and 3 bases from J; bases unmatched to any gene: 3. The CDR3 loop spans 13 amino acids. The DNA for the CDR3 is TGCAGTGCCCCGGGACAGGGGGACACTGAAGCTTTCTTT. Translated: CSAPGQGDTEAFF.

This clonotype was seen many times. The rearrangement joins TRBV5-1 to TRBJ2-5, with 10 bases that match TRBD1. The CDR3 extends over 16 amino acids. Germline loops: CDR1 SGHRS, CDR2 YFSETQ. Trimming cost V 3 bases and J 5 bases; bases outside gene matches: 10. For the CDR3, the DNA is TGCGCCAGCAGCTACTCGACAGGGGGCGCGGAGGAGACCCAGTACTTC. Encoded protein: CASSYSTGGAEETQYF. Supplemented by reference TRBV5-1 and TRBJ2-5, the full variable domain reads KAGVTQTPRYLIKTRGQQVTLSCSPISGHRSVSWYQQTPGQGLQFLFEYFSETQRNKGNFPGRFSGRQFSNSRSEMNVSTLELGDSALYLCASSYSTGGAEETQYFGPGTRLLVL.

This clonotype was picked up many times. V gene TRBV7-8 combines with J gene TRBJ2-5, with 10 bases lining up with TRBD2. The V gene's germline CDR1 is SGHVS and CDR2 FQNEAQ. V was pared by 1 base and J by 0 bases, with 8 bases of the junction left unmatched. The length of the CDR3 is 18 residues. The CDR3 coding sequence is TGTGCCAGCAGCTTAGAGTTAGCGGGGGGTCTGTACCAAGAGACCCAGTACTTC. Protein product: CASSLELAGGLYQETQYF.

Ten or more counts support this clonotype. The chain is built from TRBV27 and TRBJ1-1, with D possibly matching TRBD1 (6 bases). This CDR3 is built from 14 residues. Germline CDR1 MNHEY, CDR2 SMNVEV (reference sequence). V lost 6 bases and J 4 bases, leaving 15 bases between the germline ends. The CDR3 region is CASRLQGGSTEAFF. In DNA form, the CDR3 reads TGTGCCAGCAGGTTACAGGGTGGAAGCACTGAAGCTTTCTTT.

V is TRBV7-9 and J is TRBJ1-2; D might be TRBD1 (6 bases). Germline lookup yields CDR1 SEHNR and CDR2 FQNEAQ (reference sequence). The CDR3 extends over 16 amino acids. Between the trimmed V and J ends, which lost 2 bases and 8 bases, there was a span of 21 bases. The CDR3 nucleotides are TGTGCCAGCAGCTTATTCGCAGGGGCCCCCGATCGGGGCTACACCTTC. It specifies CASSLFAGAPDRGYTF.

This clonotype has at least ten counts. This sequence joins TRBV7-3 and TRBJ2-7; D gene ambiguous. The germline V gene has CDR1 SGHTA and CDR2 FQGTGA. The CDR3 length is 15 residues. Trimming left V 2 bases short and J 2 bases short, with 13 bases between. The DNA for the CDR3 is TGTGCCAGCAGCTTAGCCCTGGGTGACACCTACGAGCAGTACTTC. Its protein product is CASSLALGDTYEQYF.

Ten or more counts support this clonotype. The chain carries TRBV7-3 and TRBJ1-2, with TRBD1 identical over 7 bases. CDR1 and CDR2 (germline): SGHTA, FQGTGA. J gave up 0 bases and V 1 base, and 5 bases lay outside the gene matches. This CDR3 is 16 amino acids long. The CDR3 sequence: CASSLIGGQTNYGYTF. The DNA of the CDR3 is TGTGCCAGCAGCTTAATTGGGGGACAGACTAACTATGGCTACACCTTC.

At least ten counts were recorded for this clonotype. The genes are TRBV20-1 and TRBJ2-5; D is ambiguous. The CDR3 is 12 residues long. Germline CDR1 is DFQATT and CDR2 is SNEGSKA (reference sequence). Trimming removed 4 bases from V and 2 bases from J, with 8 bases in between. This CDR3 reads CSATDGQETQYF. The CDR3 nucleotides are TGCAGTGCTACTGACGGGCAAGAGACCCAGTACTTC.

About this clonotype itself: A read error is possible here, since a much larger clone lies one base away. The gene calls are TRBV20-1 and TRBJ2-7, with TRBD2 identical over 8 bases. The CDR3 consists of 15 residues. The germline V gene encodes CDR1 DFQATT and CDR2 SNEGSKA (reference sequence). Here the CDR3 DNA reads TGCAGTGCTCCGGAGCGGGGGAACTACTATTACGAGCCGTACTTC. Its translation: CSAPERGNYYYEPYF.

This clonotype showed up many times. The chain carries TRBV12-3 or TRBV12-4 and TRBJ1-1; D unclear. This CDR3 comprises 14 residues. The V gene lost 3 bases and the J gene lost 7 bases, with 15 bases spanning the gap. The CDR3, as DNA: TGTGCCAGCAGTTTTTCAGGCGGGTTAAGTGAAGCTTTCTTT. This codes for CASSFSGGLSEAFF.

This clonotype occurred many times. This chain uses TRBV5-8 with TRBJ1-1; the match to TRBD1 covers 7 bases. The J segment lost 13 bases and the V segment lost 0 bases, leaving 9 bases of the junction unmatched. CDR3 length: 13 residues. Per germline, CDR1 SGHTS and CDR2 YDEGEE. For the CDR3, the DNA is TGTGCCAGCAGCTTGGCCGGCGGCAGGGGGGGTTTCTTT. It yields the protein CASSLAGGRGGFF.

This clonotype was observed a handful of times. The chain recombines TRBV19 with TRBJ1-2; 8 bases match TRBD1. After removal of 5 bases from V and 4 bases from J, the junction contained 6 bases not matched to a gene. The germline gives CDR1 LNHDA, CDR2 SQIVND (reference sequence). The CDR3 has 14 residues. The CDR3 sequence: CASSPSGGLYGYTF. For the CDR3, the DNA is TGTGCCAGTAGTCCGTCAGGGGGCCTCTATGGCTACACCTTC.

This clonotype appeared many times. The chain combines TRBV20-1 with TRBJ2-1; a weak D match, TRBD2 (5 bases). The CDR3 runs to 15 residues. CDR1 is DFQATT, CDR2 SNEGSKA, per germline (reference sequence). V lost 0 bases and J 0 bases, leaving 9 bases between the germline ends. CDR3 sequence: CSARDLGSSYNEQFF. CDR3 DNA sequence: TGCAGTGCTAGAGATCTAGGGAGCTCCTACAATGAGCAGTTCTTC.

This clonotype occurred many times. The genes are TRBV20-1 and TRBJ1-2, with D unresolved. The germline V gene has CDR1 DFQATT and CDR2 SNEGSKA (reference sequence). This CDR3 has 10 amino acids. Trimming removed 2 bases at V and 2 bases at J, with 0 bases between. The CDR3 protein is CSARNYGYTF. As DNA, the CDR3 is TGCAGTGCTAGAAACTATGGCTACACCTTC.

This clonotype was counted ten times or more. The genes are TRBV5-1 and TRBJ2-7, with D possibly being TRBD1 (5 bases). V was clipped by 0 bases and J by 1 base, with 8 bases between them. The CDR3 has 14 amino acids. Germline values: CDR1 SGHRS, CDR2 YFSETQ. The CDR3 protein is CASSLEGLSYEQYF. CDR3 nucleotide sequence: TGCGCCAGCAGCTTGGAGGGGCTTTCCTACGAGCAGTACTTC.

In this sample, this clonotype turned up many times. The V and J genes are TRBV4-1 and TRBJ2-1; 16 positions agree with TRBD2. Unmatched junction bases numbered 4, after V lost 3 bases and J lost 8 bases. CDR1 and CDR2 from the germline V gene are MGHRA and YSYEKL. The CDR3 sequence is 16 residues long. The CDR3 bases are TGCGCCAGCAGCCATCCGGGACTAGCGGGAGGGGATGAGCAGTTCTTC. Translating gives CASSHPGLAGGDEQFF.

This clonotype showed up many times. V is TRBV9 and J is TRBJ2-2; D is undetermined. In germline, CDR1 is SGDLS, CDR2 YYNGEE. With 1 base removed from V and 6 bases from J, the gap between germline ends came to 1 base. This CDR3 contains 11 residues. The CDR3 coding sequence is TGTGCCAGCAGCGTATCCGGGGAGCTGTTTTTT. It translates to CASSVSGELFF.

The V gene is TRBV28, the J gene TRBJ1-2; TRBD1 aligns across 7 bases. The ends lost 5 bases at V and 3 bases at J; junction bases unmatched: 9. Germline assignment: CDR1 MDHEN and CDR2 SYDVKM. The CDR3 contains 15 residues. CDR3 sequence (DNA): TGTGCCAGCAGTCTCGGGACAGCCGGGGACTATGGCTACACCTTC. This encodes CASSLGTAGDYGYTF.

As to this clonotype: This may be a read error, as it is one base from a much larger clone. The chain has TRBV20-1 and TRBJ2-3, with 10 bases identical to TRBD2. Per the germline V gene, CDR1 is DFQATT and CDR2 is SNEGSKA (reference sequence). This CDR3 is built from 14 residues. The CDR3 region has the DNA TGCAGTTTCCGAAGCGGGAGGGCCACAGATACGAAGTATTTT. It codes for CSFRSGRATDTKYF.

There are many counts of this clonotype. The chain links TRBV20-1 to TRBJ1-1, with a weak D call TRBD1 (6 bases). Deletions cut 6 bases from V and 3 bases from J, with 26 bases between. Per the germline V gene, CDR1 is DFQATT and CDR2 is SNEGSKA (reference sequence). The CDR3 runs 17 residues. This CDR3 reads CSAWDIQPSWSYTEAFF. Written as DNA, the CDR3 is TGCAGTGCATGGGACATACAACCCAGTTGGAGTTACACTGAAGCTTTCTTT.

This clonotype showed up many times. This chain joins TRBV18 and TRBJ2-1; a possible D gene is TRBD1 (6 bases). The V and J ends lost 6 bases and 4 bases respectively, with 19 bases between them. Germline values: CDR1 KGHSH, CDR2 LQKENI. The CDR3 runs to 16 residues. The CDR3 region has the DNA TGTGCCAGCTCTCCCCCCAACAGGGAATCGTACAATGAGCAGTTCTTC. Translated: CASSPPNRESYNEQFF.

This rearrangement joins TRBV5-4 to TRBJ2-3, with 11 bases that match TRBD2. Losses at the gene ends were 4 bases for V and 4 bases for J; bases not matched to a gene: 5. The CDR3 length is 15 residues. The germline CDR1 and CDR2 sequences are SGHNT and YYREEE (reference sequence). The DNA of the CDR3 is TGTGCCAGCAGCGCGAGACTAGCGGGATCAGATACGCAGTATTTT. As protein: CASSARLAGSDTQYF.